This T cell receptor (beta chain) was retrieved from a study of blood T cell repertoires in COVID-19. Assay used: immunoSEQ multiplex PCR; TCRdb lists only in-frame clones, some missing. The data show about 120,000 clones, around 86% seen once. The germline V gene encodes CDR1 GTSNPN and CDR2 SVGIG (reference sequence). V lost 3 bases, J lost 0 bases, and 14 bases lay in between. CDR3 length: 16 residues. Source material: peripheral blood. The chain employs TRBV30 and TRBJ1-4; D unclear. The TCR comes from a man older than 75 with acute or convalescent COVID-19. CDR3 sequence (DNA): TGTGCCTGGAGCCCCCCGACACTTGCAACTAATGAAAAACTGTTTTTT. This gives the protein CAWSPPTLATNEKLFF.